A single T cell receptor beta chain is shown here with its context. The entry originates in a study of technical replicates of blood from several donors. Per germline, CDR1 SGHNT and CDR2 YENEEA. V lost 6 bases to trimming and J lost 2 bases, with 2 bases between them. The CDR3 has 11 amino acids. The protocol was immunoSEQ multiplex PCR, while the TCRdb copy is restricted to in-frame clones and leaves out a portion. The sample holds almost 90,000 clones, just under 95% seen once. J is TRBJ2-1 and V is TRBV11-3; D unresolved. The sequenced sample was T cells isolated from PBMCs. This TCR was sampled from a human donor in good health. CDR3 sequence (DNA): TGTGCCAGCAGTACCTACAATGAGCAGTTCTTC. It yields the protein CASSTYNEQFF.